This entry describes one T cell receptor (beta chain). CDR1 is GTSNPN, CDR2 SVGIG, per germline (reference sequence). The CDR3 extends over 14 amino acids. V was cut by 8 bases and J by 0 bases, with 17 bases left in between. This entry comes from a study of T cells after somatic rescue of genetic block. Produced via immunoSEQ multiplex PCR; TCRdb's table is partial and in-frame only. The sample lists 88,000 or so clones, just under 90% occurring once. The sequence was obtained from a woman under 30. Sequences were obtained from peripheral blood mononuclear cells (PBMCs). The genes are TRBV30 and TRBJ2-7; no reliable D call. CDR3 coding DNA: TGTGCCCTTGGGGTCCTCGATCGCTCCTACGAGCAGTACTTC. Protein: CALGVLDRSYEQYF. Complete variable domain (other parts from reference TRBV30 and TRBJ2-7): SQTIHQWPATLVQPVGSPLSLECTVEGTSNPNLYWYRQAAGRGLQLLFYSVGIGQISSEVPQNLSASRPQDRQFILSSKKLLLSDSGFYLCALGVLDRSYEQYFGPGTRLTVT.